The subject of this entry is one T cell receptor (beta chain). Its antigen is undetermined. A read error may account for a junction end that differs from germline. The data originate from a study of OX40 agonist ivuxolimab in advanced cancers. Study background: At roughly 83% male, the cohort had a mean age of around 56 years, ranging from about 23 to 79. About 40% of patients had received prior checkpoint inhibitor therapy.

Libraries were prepared by immunoSEQ multiplex PCR; TCRdb keeps only in-frame clonotypes and omits some of them. The sample has tens of thousands of clones, around 85% seen once. General study findings and limits: At doses 0.1 to 3.0 mg/kg, CD4+ and CD8+ clones expanded.

The clonotype was recovered from an adult with an advanced solid tumor such as melanoma, head and neck, liver or kidney cancer. This material consisted of CD4+ or CD8+ T cells sorted from blood, taken in a trial of the OX40 agonist ivuxolimab.

Here the CDR3 reads CASSPAGAQIF. The CDR3 region has the DNA TGTGCCAGCAGCCCAGCGGGAGCTCAGATCTTC. The chain links TRBV7-2 to TRBJ2-1; 8 nucleotides match TRBD2. Germline loops: CDR1 SGHTA, CDR2 FQGNSA. This CDR3 is built from 11 residues.